The 32 T cell receptor beta chains below come from one sample, sequenced in a study of long-term antiretroviral therapy in people with HIV (dated by TCRdb to 2022 to 2024). Sequencing of the TRB variable region was done with the immunoSEQ hsTCRB v3.0 assay at survey level resolution. TCRdb carries this immuneACCESS record with in-frame sequences only. Its versions omit some clonotypes, under half of them owing to an unresolved V gene in the studies checked, with the rest unexplained. The sample includes about 11,000 clones, with roughly 76% observed a single time. Around a fifth of the sample is held by the ten biggest clonotypes. This sample comprised unsorted PBMCs, obtained at the start of antiretroviral therapy, before treatment. Every receptor here comes from a man aged 25 to 45 with HIV.

V usage is TRBV7-2 and J usage is TRBJ2-3, with 12 nucleotides matching TRBD2. With 4 bases clipped from V and 4 bases from J, the junction kept 6 bases outside the gene matches. Germline V gene lookup returns CDR1 SGHTA and CDR2 FQGNSA. The CDR3 is 16 residues long. CDR3 region: CASSSLLAGGPDTQYF. DNA of the CDR3: TGTGCCAGCAGCTCCCTACTAGCGGGGGGACCAGATACGCAGTATTTT.

DNA of the CDR3: TGCAGTGCCGATGGGGGTTCCGAGCAGTACTTC. Translating it yields CSADGGSEQYF. The chain uses TRBV20-1 and TRBJ2-7; D could derive from TRBD1 or TRBD2 (5 bases each). The CDR3 contains 11 residues. Per germline, CDR1 DFQATT and CDR2 SNEGSKA (reference sequence). Trimming pared 6 bases from V and 6 bases from J, leaving 12 bases between.

The chain uses TRBV5-5 and TRBJ1-1; no clear D. The CDR3 covers 12 residues. V was trimmed by 4 bases and J by 4 bases, leaving 8 bases between them. In germline, CDR1 is SGHKS, CDR2 YYEKEE (reference sequence). This chain's CDR3 is CASSPDGTEAFF. The CDR3 nucleotides are TGTGCCAGCAGCCCGGATGGCACTGAAGCTTTCTTT.

The chain couples TRBV28 to TRBJ2-7; 8 nucleotides line up with TRBD1. J gave up 1 base and V 6 bases, and 8 bases lay outside the gene matches. The CDR3 sequence is 15 residues long. Germline V lookup: CDR1 MDHEN, CDR2 SYDVKM. Written as DNA, the CDR3 is TGTGCCAGCAGGTTTACCAGGGGGCGGTCCTACGAGCAGTACTTC. Residues: CASRFTRGRSYEQYF.

The chain has TRBV15 and TRBJ2-1; no firm D call. The V end was cut by 5 bases, the J end by 9 bases, with 17 bases between. This CDR3 has 14 residues. CDR1 is LNHNV, CDR2 YYDKDF, per germline (reference sequence). Here the CDR3 DNA reads TGTGCCACCAGCCTAATGCATACGGCTACTGAGCAGTTCTTC. Its protein is CATSLMHTATEQFF.

The V call is TRBV5-6, the J call TRBJ1-1, with no clear D. Germline CDR1 and CDR2: SGHDT and YYEEEE. This CDR3 region has 16 residues. V gave up 0 bases and J gave up 5 bases, with 17 bases separating them. The CDR3 spells CASSLGADRGVTEAFF. CDR3 nucleotide sequence: TGTGCCAGCAGCTTGGGGGCTGACCGCGGGGTGACTGAAGCTTTCTTT.

The rearrangement uses TRBV2 and TRBJ1-1; perhaps TRBD1 as D (5 bases). The germline V gene encodes CDR1 SNHLY and CDR2 FYNNEI. The V end was cut by 6 bases, the J end by 6 bases, with 17 bases between. The CDR3 loop spans 14 amino acids. CDR3 protein: CASRGDRGSAEAFF. For the CDR3, the DNA is TGTGCCAGCAGGGGGGACCGCGGTAGCGCTGAAGCTTTCTTT.

The chain has TRBV30 and TRBJ2-7, with D hard to call. The V gene lost 2 bases and the J gene lost 4 bases, with 9 bases spanning the gap. CDR3 length: 12 amino acids. Germline V gene lookup returns CDR1 GTSNPN and CDR2 SVGIG (reference sequence). The CDR3 is CAWSSTEYEQYF. The CDR3 coding sequence is TGTGCCTGGAGTTCCACAGAGTACGAGCAGTACTTC.

Judged by abundance, this clone is large. V gene TRBV7-2 combines with J gene TRBJ2-7; D unresolved. The germline V gene has CDR1 SGHTA and CDR2 FQGNSA. This CDR3 comprises 12 residues. V lost 3 bases to trimming and J lost 7 bases, with 10 bases between them. The CDR3 sequence is CASSFGPQEQYF. The CDR3 coding sequence is TGTGCCAGCAGCTTCGGCCCCCAGGAGCAGTACTTC.

V usage is TRBV10-3 and J usage is TRBJ2-2, with TRBD2 matching 11 bases. The junction had 6 bases not matched to a gene; V was cut back by 10 bases and J by 5 bases. The CDR3 has 14 amino acids. Germline loops: CDR1 ENHRY, CDR2 SYGVKD. In DNA, the CDR3 is TGTGCCACCTACCTAGCGGGAGGTACCGGGGAGCTGTTTTTT. Its translation: CATYLAGGTGELFF.

This chain connects TRBV28 to TRBJ2-7, with D uncertain. The CDR3 totals 15 residues. Germline V gene data show CDR1 as MDHEN and CDR2 as SYDVKM. Between the trimmed V and J ends, which lost 2 bases and 0 bases, there was a span of 11 bases. This CDR3 is CASSLNVGYSYEQYF. For the CDR3, the DNA is TGTGCCAGCAGTTTAAACGTCGGGTACTCCTACGAGCAGTACTTC.

The chain combines TRBV5-1 with TRBJ2-2; the match to TRBD2 covers 7 bases. Germline-derived CDR1 and CDR2 are SGHRS and YFSETQ. V was clipped by 4 bases and J by 0 bases; unmatched bases: 3. CDR3 length: 15 residues. CDR3 amino acids: CASSTLATNTGELFF. CDR3 in DNA: TGCGCCAGCAGCACACTAGCGACGAACACCGGGGAGCTGTTTTTT.

This rearrangement joins TRBV2 to TRBJ1-3; 7 nucleotides align to TRBD1. This CDR3 comprises 16 residues. Germline V gene sequence: CDR1 SNHLY, CDR2 FYNNEI. Germline trimming cut 4 bases from V and 0 bases from J; bases unmatched to any gene: 6. CDR3 sequence reads: CASSADRALSGNTIYF. For the CDR3, the DNA is TGTGCCAGCAGTGCCGACAGGGCCCTCTCTGGAAACACCATATATTTT.

This chain uses TRBV7-8 with TRBJ2-7; 7 nucleotides match TRBD1. The CDR3 has 18 residues. Germline CDR1 and CDR2: SGHVS and FQNEAQ. The trim removed 4 bases at V and 3 bases at J, leaving 18 bases unmatched. The CDR3 sequence is CASSYPDRDSGKIYEQYF. CDR3 coding DNA: TGTGCCAGCAGCTACCCGGATAGGGACAGCGGAAAGATCTACGAGCAGTACTTC.

This chain's CDR3 is CASSPLAGGPSTDTQYF. In DNA, the CDR3 is TGTGCCAGCTCACCTCTAGCGGGGGGGCCTAGCACAGATACGCAGTATTTT. This sequence joins TRBV18 and TRBJ2-3, with 12 bases that match TRBD2. This CDR3 is 17 amino acids long. V dropped 3 bases and J dropped 0; count of bases not matched to a gene: 4. Germline CDR1 KGHSH, CDR2 LQKENI. Looking up the rest from reference TRBV18 and TRBJ2-3 gives the full variable domain: NAGVMQNPRHLVRRRGQEARLRCSPMKGHSHVYWYRQLPEEGLKFMVYLQKENIIDESGMPKERFSAEFPKEGPSILRIQQVVRGDSAAYFCASSPLAGGPSTDTQYFGPGTRLTVL.

This clone has more than one count but fewer than ten. J is TRBJ2-7 and V is TRBV6-6; the D is unclear. The V gene's germline CDR1 is MNHNY and CDR2 SVGAGI (reference sequence). The V gene lost 2 bases and the J gene lost 0 bases, with 8 bases spanning the gap. This CDR3 is built from 14 residues. CDR3 DNA: TGTGCCAGCAGTTACATGAGCAACTCCTACGAGCAGTACTTC. Its protein product is CASSYMSNSYEQYF.

The rearrangement links TRBV4-3 to TRBJ2-5, with 10 positions matching TRBD2. Germline assignment: CDR1 LGHNA and CDR2 YSLEER. Losses at the gene ends were 0 bases for V and 5 bases for J; bases not matched to a gene: 9. The CDR3 has 17 amino acids. For the CDR3, the DNA is TGCGCCAGCAGCCAAGATGGGCGAGCGGGAGGGGCGGAGACCCAGTACTTC. It translates to CASSQDGRAGGAETQYF.

The chain links TRBV30 to TRBJ2-7, with D uncertain. This CDR3 has 11 residues. Germline CDR1 is GTSNPN and CDR2 is SVGIG (reference sequence). The ends were cut back, 2 bases at V and 5 bases at J, with 7 bases in the middle. CDR3 loop: CAWSQGNEQYF. The CDR3 nucleotides are TGTGCCTGGAGTCAAGGAAACGAGCAGTACTTC. Full variable domain (outside the CDR3, taken from reference TRBV30 and TRBJ2-7): SQTIHQWPATLVQPVGSPLSLECTVEGTSNPNLYWYRQAAGRGLQLLFYSVGIGQISSEVPQNLSASRPQDRQFILSSKKLLLSDSGFYLCAWSQGNEQYFGPGTRLTVT.

The chain joins TRBV30 to TRBJ1-4, with TRBD1 identical over 8 bases. V lost 8 bases to trimming and J lost 0 bases; unmatched junction nucleotides: 5. From germline, CDR1 is GTSNPN and CDR2 SVGIG (reference sequence). The CDR3 spans 14 residues. CDR3 loop: CAVDRGATNEKLFF. The CDR3 nucleotides are TGTGCCGTCGACAGGGGTGCAACTAATGAAAAACTGTTTTTT.

This clone came up once. This chain joins TRBV19 and TRBJ1-5; 7 nucleotides line up with TRBD1. This CDR3 contains 15 residues. After removal of 9 bases from V and 1 base from J, the junction contained 9 bases not matched to a gene. Germline CDR1 and CDR2: LNHDA and SQIVND (reference sequence). In DNA, the CDR3 is TGTGCCAGCCTTGGGACAGCTAAGAGCAATCAGCCCCAGCATTTT. Amino acids: CASLGTAKSNQPQHF.

CDR3 DNA sequence: TGTGCCAGCAGCCGTGAGCTTGGCTACACCTTC. It is translated as CASSRELGYTF. The chain links TRBV9 to TRBJ1-2; D is ambiguous. The CDR3 has 11 residues. The germline V gene encodes CDR1 SGDLS and CDR2 YYNGEE. The V gene lost 4 bases and the J gene lost 7 bases, with 8 bases spanning the gap.

The genes are TRBV7-9 and TRBJ2-5; TRBD2 aligns across 9 bases. Germline V gene sequence: CDR1 SEHNR, CDR2 FQNEAQ (reference sequence). This CDR3 is 15 amino acids long. V gave up 3 bases and J gave up 6 bases; unmatched junction bases: 8. CDR3 sequence (DNA): TGTGCCAGCAGCTTCCCCACTAGCGGGCAACAGACCCAGTACTTC. Its protein is CASSFPTSGQQTQYF. Variable domain in full (rest from reference TRBV7-9 and TRBJ2-5): DTGVSQNPRHKITKRGQNVTFRCDPISEHNRLYWYRQTLGQGPEFLTYFQNEAQLEKSRLLSDRFSAERPKGSFSTLEIQRTEQGDSAMYLCASSFPTSGQQTQYFGPGTRLLVL.

This clone was counted between two and nine times. This chain links TRBV7-2 with TRBJ2-7, with 7 bases that match TRBD1. CDR1 SGHTA and CDR2 FQGNSA come from the germline V gene. V dropped 5 bases and J dropped 7; count of bases not matched to a gene: 8. The CDR3 has 13 amino acids. Here the CDR3 DNA reads TGTGCCAGCAGCCCCGACAGGGTGGGGGAGCAGTACTTC. Translating it yields CASSPDRVGEQYF.

The chain employs TRBV7-2 and TRBJ1-1; TRBD1 is a possible D gene (5 bases). This CDR3 spans 15 amino acids. Per the germline V gene, CDR1 is SGHTA and CDR2 is FQGNSA. V was clipped by 5 bases and J by 4 bases, with 17 bases between them. CDR3 bases: TGTGCCAGCAGCCTTGGGGCGGTGGCCTCCACTGAAGCTTTCTTT. Its protein is CASSLGAVASTEAFF. Full variable domain (outside the CDR3, taken from reference TRBV7-2 and TRBJ1-1): GAGVSQSPSNKVTEKGKDVELRCDPISGHTALYWYRQSLGQGLEFLIYFQGNSAPDKSGLPSDRFSAERTGGSVSTLTIQRTQQEDSAVYLCASSLGAVASTEAFFGQGTRLTVV.

The J gene is TRBJ2-2, the V gene TRBV5-1; the D gene is possibly TRBD1 (6 bases). V was pared by 5 bases and J by 1 base, with 9 bases between. Germline V CDR1 and CDR2: SGHRS, YFSETQ. CDR3 length: 14 amino acids. Written as DNA, the CDR3 is TGCGCCAGCAGACCGGGACAGAACACCGGGGAGCTGTTTTTT. This codes for CASRPGQNTGELFF. The full variable domain, completed using reference TRBV5-1 and TRBJ2-2, is KAGVTQTPRYLIKTRGQQVTLSCSPISGHRSVSWYQQTPGQGLQFLFEYFSETQRNKGNFPGRFSGRQFSNSRSEMNVSTLELGDSALYLCASRPGQNTGELFFGEGSRLTVL.

This clone has just one count. The chain has TRBV11-2 and TRBJ2-7; D is perhaps TRBD1 or TRBD2 (5 bases each). The CDR3 is 13 residues long. With 4 bases removed from V and 9 bases from J, the gap between germline ends came to 16 bases. The germline V gene encodes CDR1 SGHAT and CDR2 FQNNGV. The CDR3 protein is CASSSGTPPGQYF. CDR3 DNA: TGTGCCAGCAGCTCAGGGACCCCTCCCGGGCAGTACTTC.

This chain connects TRBV25-1 to TRBJ2-3, with a tentative D call TRBD1 (6 bases). The CDR3 covers 14 residues. Germline CDR1 is MGHDK and CDR2 is SYGVNS. Trimming took off 8 bases at V and 1 base at J, with 13 bases between the two ends. The CDR3 protein is CASASGQRTDTQYF. In DNA, the CDR3 is TGTGCCAGCGCTTCCGGACAGCGCACAGATACGCAGTATTTT.

The J gene is TRBJ2-1, the V gene TRBV4-1; unclear D gene. CDR1 is MGHRA and CDR2 is YSYEKL in the germline V gene. Deletions cut 4 bases from V and 4 bases from J, with 8 bases between. This CDR3 has 13 residues. The CDR3 spells CASSLDNYNEQFF. DNA for the CDR3: TGCGCCAGCAGCCTAGACAATTACAATGAGCAGTTCTTC.

This chain joins TRBV11-2 and TRBJ2-2; D call uncertain. CDR1 is SGHAT and CDR2 is FQNNGV in the germline V gene. V dropped 6 bases and J dropped 2 bases, with 4 bases sitting between them. CDR3 length: 12 residues. The CDR3 reads CASRTNTGELFF. CDR3 coding DNA: TGTGCCAGCAGGACCAACACCGGGGAGCTGTTTTTT.

V is TRBV27 and J is TRBJ1-1, with D perhaps TRBD1 (5 bases). The CDR3 extends over 12 amino acids. Germline V gives CDR1 MNHEY, CDR2 SMNVEV (reference sequence). V lost 6 bases to trimming and J lost 3 bases, with 8 bases between them. The CDR3 coding sequence is TGTGCCAGCAGCGACAGACACACTGAAGCTTTCTTT. Its translation: CASSDRHTEAFF.

The chain recombines TRBV9 with TRBJ2-7; no clear D gene. V was trimmed by 3 bases and J by 5 bases, leaving 9 bases between them. The CDR3 covers 12 residues. Germline V gene data show CDR1 as SGDLS and CDR2 as YYNGEE. This chain's CDR3 is CASSGPLNEQYF. The CDR3 bases are TGTGCCAGCAGCGGACCCCTAAACGAGCAGTACTTC. Supplemented by reference TRBV9 and TRBJ2-7, the full variable domain reads DSGVTQTPKHLITATGQRVTLRCSPRSGDLSVYWYQQSLDQGLQFLIQYYNGEERAKGNILERFSAQQFPDLHSELNLSSLELGDSALYFCASSGPLNEQYFGPGTRLTVT.

V gene TRBV18 combines with J gene TRBJ2-1, with a possible D match to TRBD1 (5 bases). The CDR3 length is 13 residues. Trimming removed 3 bases from V and 15 bases from J, with 18 bases in between. In germline, CDR1 is KGHSH, CDR2 LQKENI. The CDR3 protein is CASSPRDWGVTFF. Here the CDR3 DNA reads TGTGCCAGCTCACCCCGCGATTGGGGCGTCACGTTCTTC.